Below, 22 T cell receptor beta chains from the same sample are listed, as sequenced in a study of shared clonotypes between healthy human individuals. TCRdb's table, derived via immunoSEQ multiplex PCR, lists solely in-frame clones and lacks some. This table holds 1.4 million or so clones, less than 99% found once. Sequenced material: naive CD4+ T cells sorted from blood. Subset: CD45RA+ positively selected. Receptor source: a man in his thirties or forties in good health.

As to this clone: Other DNA variants within this sample encode the same CDR3. V usage is TRBV9 and J usage is TRBJ2-3; D is unclear. The CDR3 is 13 amino acids. V gave up 0 bases and J gave up 6 bases, with 8 bases separating them. The germline gives CDR1 SGDLS, CDR2 YYNGEE. CDR3 nucleotides: TGTGCCAGCAGCGTAGGAGGAGTGGATACGCAGTATTTT. Encoded protein: CASSVGGVDTQYF. The full variable domain, rest sourced from reference TRBV9 and TRBJ2-3, is DSGVTQTPKHLITATGQRVTLRCSPRSGDLSVYWYQQSLDQGLQFLIQYYNGEERAKGNILERFSAQQFPDLHSELNLSSLELGDSALYFCASSVGGVDTQYFGPGTRLTVL.

This chain links TRBV7-2 with TRBJ2-2; tentative D call: TRBD2 (5 bases). The CDR3 totals 15 residues. CDR1 is SGHTA, CDR2 FQGNSA, per germline. V dropped 4 bases and J dropped 1 base, with 10 bases sitting between them. The CDR3 protein is CASSYGLMNTGELFF. DNA for the CDR3: TGTGCCAGCAGCTATGGACTGATGAACACCGGGGAGCTGTTTTTT.

The V and J genes are TRBV6-1 and TRBJ2-2; no definite D call. Germline values: CDR1 MNHNS, CDR2 SASEGT. The CDR3 consists of 15 residues. V shed 3 bases and J shed 6 bases, with 14 bases lying between them. In nucleotides, the CDR3 is TGTGCCAGCAGTGAGTTCGTCAGTTCGTCCGGGGAGCTGTTTTTT. It codes for CASSEFVSSSGELFF.

The chain combines TRBV19 with TRBJ2-5, with 7 nucleotides matching TRBD1. The length of the CDR3 is 13 residues. J gave up 3 bases and V 4 bases, and 2 bases lay outside the gene matches. Germline assignment: CDR1 LNHDA and CDR2 SQIVND (reference sequence). CDR3 in DNA: TGTGCCAGTAGTACCGACAGGGAAGAGACCCAGTACTTC. Residues: CASSTDREETQYF.

Of note for this clone: The same CDR3 is also encoded by other DNA sequences in this sample. The J gene is TRBJ2-1, the V gene TRBV6-5, with D uncertain. The length of the CDR3 is 13 residues. V gave up 2 bases and J gave up 4 bases, with 6 bases separating them. From germline, CDR1 is MNHEY and CDR2 SVGAGI. The CDR3 bases are TGTGCCAGCAGTTACGGTCCGTACAATGAGCAGTTCTTC. The encoded protein is CASSYGPYNEQFF.

V usage is TRBV5-4 and J usage is TRBJ2-2; no reliable D call. Per the germline V gene, CDR1 is SGHNT and CDR2 is YYREEE (reference sequence). V lost 4 bases, J lost 5 bases, and 15 bases lay in between. This CDR3 is built from 15 residues. CDR3 sequence (DNA): TGTGCCAGCAGCACCGGAATGCATTTGACCGGGGAGCTGTTTTTT. Translation: CASSTGMHLTGELFF.

The chain couples TRBV28 to TRBJ2-7; the D is unclear. The germline V and J ends were trimmed by 5 bases and 6 bases, with 17 bases remaining between them. Per the germline V gene, CDR1 is MDHEN and CDR2 is SYDVKM. This CDR3 is built from 14 residues. CDR3 loop: CASSMDRAIGEQYF. The DNA for the CDR3 is TGTGCCAGCAGTATGGACCGGGCCATCGGCGAGCAGTACTTC. Full variable domain (rest looked up from reference TRBV28 and TRBJ2-7): DVKVTQSSRYLVKRTGEKVFLECVQDMDHENMFWYRQDPGLGLRLIYFSYDVKMKEKGDIPEGYSVSREKKERFSLILESASTNQTSMYLCASSMDRAIGEQYFGPGTRLTVT.

The genes are TRBV29-1 and TRBJ2-3; D is unresolved. Looked up from germline, CDR1 is SQVTM and CDR2 is ANQGSEA. Between the trimmed V and J ends, which lost 3 bases and 6 bases, there was a span of 13 bases. The CDR3 runs 13 residues. The DNA for the CDR3 is TGCAGCGTTGATGAGGATCTGGTGGATACGCAGTATTTT. Amino acids: CSVDEDLVDTQYF.

The chain joins TRBV11-1 to TRBJ2-2; D is ambiguous. Looked up from germline, CDR1 is SGHAT and CDR2 is FQDESV (reference sequence). This CDR3 is 14 amino acids long. Between the trimmed V and J ends, which lost 4 bases and 1 base, there was a span of 7 bases. The CDR3 protein is CASSSRQNTGELFF. CDR3 coding DNA: TGTGCCAGCAGCTCTCGACAGAACACCGGGGAGCTGTTTTTT.

The chain joins TRBV10-3 to TRBJ2-1, with 10 bases matching TRBD2. The CDR3 runs 13 residues. Trimming took 9 bases from V and 5 from J; bases not matched to a gene: 4. Germline V gene data show CDR1 as ENHRY and CDR2 as SYGVKD. In DNA, the CDR3 is TGTGCCATAGGGACTAGCGAAGACAATGAGCAGTTCTTC. Protein: CAIGTSEDNEQFF.

V is TRBV5-6 and J is TRBJ1-3; the match to TRBD1 covers 9 bases. The germline V gene encodes CDR1 SGHDT and CDR2 YYEEEE. V lost 0 bases and J lost 3; bases outside the gene matches: 4. This CDR3 is 16 amino acids long. In DNA, the CDR3 is TGTGCCAGCAGCTTGGGGGACAGGGCAAGTGGAAACACCATATATTTT. Translated, it gives CASSLGDRASGNTIYF. The full variable domain, with the rest looked up from reference TRBV5-6 and TRBJ1-3, is DAGVTQSPTHLIKTRGQQVTLRCSPKSGHDTVSWYQQALGQGPQFIFQYYEEEERQRGNFPDRFSGHQFPNYSSELNVNALLLGDSALYLCASSLGDRASGNTIYFGEGSWLTVV.

The chain uses TRBV5-5 and TRBJ2-7, with TRBD2 identical over 9 bases. The V segment lost 4 bases and the J segment 1 base; nucleotides outside the gene matches: 3. This CDR3 comprises 14 residues. Germline V gene sequence: CDR1 SGHKS, CDR2 YYEKEE (reference sequence). The CDR3 reads CASSPGLASYEQYF. CDR3 coding DNA: TGTGCCAGCAGCCCCGGACTAGCGTCCTACGAGCAGTACTTC.

The chain joins TRBV7-3 to TRBJ2-3; D gene unclear. CDR1 is SGHTA and CDR2 is FQGTGA in the germline V gene. The V and J ends lost 6 bases and 7 bases respectively, with 23 bases between them. The CDR3 is made up of 16 amino acids. As DNA, the CDR3 is TGTGCCAGCAGTACCTCACTTAAGTCCCTCCTCAATACGCAGTATTTT. It encodes CASSTSLKSLLNTQYF.

For this clone: Other DNA sequences of this sample code for an identical CDR3. J is TRBJ2-3 and V is TRBV7-3; unclear D gene. V was cut by 2 bases and J by 3 bases, with 3 bases left in between. This CDR3 is 12 amino acids long. Germline CDR1 SGHTA, CDR2 FQGTGA. The CDR3 bases are TGTGCCAGCAGCTTACCGACAGATACGCAGTATTTT. It specifies CASSLPTDTQYF.

This CDR3 is CATSARTVNEKLFF. The CDR3 DNA reads as TGTGCCACCAGCGCGCGGACAGTTAATGAAAAACTGTTTTTT. This sequence joins TRBV15 and TRBJ1-4; the D gene is possibly TRBD1 (6 bases). Trimming cost V 5 bases and J 4 bases, with 11 bases left between them. Germline loops: CDR1 LNHNV, CDR2 YYDKDF (reference sequence). The CDR3 spans 14 residues.

V and J are TRBV9 and TRBJ2-3; maybe TRBD1 (7 bases). Trimming cost V 4 bases and J 3 bases, with 18 bases left between them. CDR3 length equals 16 residues. Looked up from germline, CDR1 is SGDLS and CDR2 is YYNGEE. Written as DNA, the CDR3 is TGTGCCAGCAGCCTCGGCTGGGCGGGACAGACAGATACGCAGTATTTT. Translation: CASSLGWAGQTDTQYF.

The V call is TRBV5-1, the J call TRBJ2-1, with D perhaps matching TRBD2 (5 bases). CDR3 size: 17 residues. V was cut by 0 bases and J by 0 bases, with 13 bases left in between. Per germline, CDR1 SGHRS and CDR2 YFSETQ. CDR3 DNA: TGCGCCAGCAGCTTGGATGGGAGCTGGAGCTCCTACAATGAGCAGTTCTTC. Protein product: CASSLDGSWSSYNEQFF.

Only one count was recorded for this clone. The rearrangement joins TRBV18 to TRBJ1-1; D remains ambiguous. Germline V lookup: CDR1 KGHSH, CDR2 LQKENI. The length of the CDR3 is 14 residues. V lost 2 bases to trimming and J lost 1 base, with 8 bases between them. The CDR3 region is CASSPGKTNTEAFF. CDR3 sequence (DNA): TGTGCCAGCTCACCAGGCAAGACGAACACTGAAGCTTTCTTT.

The chain has TRBV11-2 and TRBJ2-1, with D unclear. CDR3 size: 13 residues. CDR1 is SGHAT, CDR2 FQNNGV, per germline. Trimming stripped 5 bases from V and 0 bases from J, with 5 bases between. CDR3: CASSPSSYNEQFF. The CDR3 bases are TGTGCCAGCAGCCCCAGCTCCTACAATGAGCAGTTCTTC. The full variable domain, with the rest looked up from reference TRBV11-2 and TRBJ2-1, is EAGVAQSPRYKIIEKRQSVAFWCNPISGHATLYWYQQILGQGPKLLIQFQNNGVVDDSQLPKDRFSAERLKGVDSTLKIQPAKLEDSAVYLCASSPSSYNEQFFGPGTRLTVL.

The chain carries TRBV5-8 and TRBJ1-5; D is ambiguous. Between the trimmed V and J ends, which lost 7 bases and 0 bases, there was a span of 8 bases. Germline loops: CDR1 SGHTS, CDR2 YDEGEE. The CDR3 contains 13 residues. CDR3 sequence: CASRALSNQPQHF. As DNA, the CDR3 is TGTGCCAGCCGGGCGCTTAGCAATCAGCCCCAGCATTTT.

The rearrangement links TRBV10-3 to TRBJ2-1; 9 bases are shared with TRBD2. Losses at the gene ends were 4 bases for V and 2 bases for J; bases not matched to a gene: 3. Germline V gene sequence: CDR1 ENHRY, CDR2 SYGVKD. This CDR3 has 15 amino acids. The CDR3: CAISASSGTYNEQFF. CDR3 nucleotide sequence: TGTGCCATCAGTGCCTCTAGCGGGACCTACAATGAGCAGTTCTTC.

The chain employs TRBV25-1 and TRBJ2-3, with 14 bases aligning to TRBD2. CDR1 is MGHDK and CDR2 is SYGVNS in the germline V gene. The CDR3 is made up of 16 amino acids. V gave up 6 bases and J gave up 4 bases; unmatched junction bases: 6. In DNA, the CDR3 is TGTGCCAGCAGGGGTCAGGGACTAGCGGGAGCAGATACGCAGTATTTT. It translates to CASRGQGLAGADTQYF.